The 27 T cell receptor beta chains below come from one sample, sequenced in a study of patients and donors after allogeneic stem cell transplantation (dated by TCRdb to the early 2020s). Libraries were built with RT-PCR. The sequencer was a NextSeq 550. TCRdb trimmed the raw reads at Q25, called clones with MiXCR and kept productive beta chains. CDR3 protein sequences are deduplicated, and each keeps its most common genes and DNA. A total of about 160,000 distinct CDR3 sequences appear in this sample, approximately 25% of them only once. The ten top clones hold roughly 27% of the sample. The sequencing input was blood, either unsorted or a sorted T cell fraction (not recorded which). The receptors derive from a human donor who was either an allogeneic HSCT recipient or a stem cell or donor lymphocyte infusion donor (not recorded which). It is not recorded whose cells these are; they may come from a transplant donor.

The chain carries TRBV12-3 or TRBV12-4 and TRBJ2-1; D is unclear. V was shortened by 5 bases and J by 6 bases, with 17 bases between the two germline ends. The CDR3 has 15 residues. The CDR3 spells CASSRSDSGVNEQFF. CDR3 nucleotide sequence: TGTGCCAGCAGTAGGAGTGATTCGGGTGTCAATGAGCAGTTCTTC.

This clonotype has more than one count but fewer than ten. V and J are TRBV12-3 or TRBV12-4 and TRBJ2-5; tentatively, D is TRBD2 (5 bases). The CDR3 loop spans 14 amino acids. The germline V and J ends were trimmed by 0 bases and 2 bases, with 7 bases remaining between them. As DNA, the CDR3 is TGTGCCAGCAGTTTAGCGGACTTACAAGAGACCCAGTACTTC. Encoded protein: CASSLADLQETQYF.

The chain joins TRBV20-1 to TRBJ2-1; 11 bases line up with TRBD1. Germline assignment: CDR1 DFQATT and CDR2 SNEGSKA (reference sequence). The CDR3 runs 16 residues. Unmatched junction bases numbered 4, after V lost 0 bases and J lost 3 bases. For the CDR3, the DNA is TGCAGTGCTAGAGACCCGGGACAGGGGGGCTACAATGAGCAGTTCTTC. Translated: CSARDPGQGGYNEQFF.

This clonotype was seen only a few times. The V gene is TRBV12-3 or TRBV12-4, the J gene TRBJ1-2, with D unclear. The CDR3 covers 13 residues. The ends were cut back, 5 bases at V and 1 base at J, with 8 bases in the middle. The CDR3 protein is CASSQIDNYGYTF. In DNA form, the CDR3 reads TGTGCCAGCAGTCAGATAGATAACTATGGCTACACCTTC.

This clonotype was seen at least ten times. The chain carries TRBV6-1 and TRBJ1-1; D ambiguous. V was trimmed by 6 bases and J by 0 bases, leaving 8 bases between them. Germline CDR1 reads MNHNS; CDR2 reads SASEGT. CDR3 length: 13 residues. The CDR3 coding sequence is TGTGCCAGCAGCACGACACTGAACACTGAAGCTTTCTTT. Encoded protein: CASSTTLNTEAFF.

This clonotype was observed a few times. The rearrangement joins TRBV6-1 to TRBJ2-2; D gene uncertain. CDR3 length: 15 residues. Germline V gene sequence: CDR1 MNHNS, CDR2 SASEGT. The ends were cut back, 5 bases at V and 0 bases at J, with 10 bases in the middle. In DNA, the CDR3 is TGTGCCAGCAGTCTACAACTCGCGAACACCGGGGAGCTGTTTTTT. It encodes CASSLQLANTGELFF.

The rearrangement uses TRBV7-9 and TRBJ1-6; TRBD1 matches at 8 bases. Germline V lookup: CDR1 SEHNR, CDR2 FQNEAQ (reference sequence). Trimming removed 5 bases from V and 7 bases from J; junction bases left unmatched: 10. CDR3 length equals 16 residues. CDR3 residues: CASSPEQGVGNSPLHF. Written as DNA, the CDR3 is TGTGCCAGCAGCCCGGAACAGGGGGTCGGGAATTCACCCCTCCACTTT.

The chain employs TRBV12-3 or TRBV12-4 and TRBJ1-2; D ambiguous. Trimming pared 8 bases from V and 2 bases from J, leaving 15 bases between. The CDR3 covers 14 residues. CDR3 sequence reads: CASRRELKNYGYTF. In DNA, the CDR3 is TGTGCCAGCCGGAGGGAGCTAAAAAACTATGGCTACACCTTC.

V gene TRBV10-3 combines with J gene TRBJ2-3, with D unclear. CDR3 length: 14 amino acids. Germline loops: CDR1 ENHRY, CDR2 SYGVKD. Trimming removed 0 bases from V and 2 bases from J, with 6 bases in between. CDR3 sequence reads: CAISESTYTDTQYF. CDR3 in DNA: TGTGCCATCAGTGAGTCGACTTACACAGATACGCAGTATTTT.

The rearrangement joins TRBV12-3 or TRBV12-4 to TRBJ1-6, with D maybe TRBD1 (6 bases). The V end lost 6 bases, the J end lost 9 bases, and 12 bases lay between the germline ends. The CDR3 is 13 residues long. The CDR3 sequence is CASSEGGGSPLHF. CDR3 nucleotide sequence: TGTGCCAGCAGCGAGGGGGGCGGTTCACCCCTCCACTTT.

The gene calls are TRBV20-1 and TRBJ1-2; a weak D match, TRBD1 (5 bases). Per germline, CDR1 DFQATT and CDR2 SNEGSKA (reference sequence). CDR3 length: 13 residues. V gave up 6 bases and J gave up 4 bases, with 15 bases separating them. The CDR3 here is CSAQGRSGYGYTF. The CDR3 DNA is TGCAGTGCCCAGGGTCGGTCTGGCTATGGCTACACCTTC.

V is TRBV27 and J is TRBJ2-2; the D call may be TRBD1 or TRBD2 (5 bases each). This CDR3 is 19 amino acids long. The V end was cut by 2 bases, the J end by 0 bases, with 19 bases between. In germline, CDR1 is MNHEY, CDR2 SMNVEV (reference sequence). The CDR3 sequence is CASSLRGSLRGANTGELFF. The CDR3 bases are TGTGCCAGCAGTTTAAGGGGTTCTCTCCGGGGCGCGAACACCGGGGAGCTGTTTTTT.

This clonotype was observed a few times. V usage is TRBV20-1 and J usage is TRBJ1-3; unclear D gene. The V end was cut by 0 bases, the J end by 0 bases, with 12 bases between. CDR1 is DFQATT, CDR2 SNEGSKA, per germline (reference sequence). The CDR3 is 16 amino acids. As DNA, the CDR3 is TGCAGTGCTAGAGAACCAACACCCCACTCTGGAAACACCATATATTTT. Encoded protein: CSAREPTPHSGNTIYF.

This sequence joins TRBV28 and TRBJ1-4, with 9 bases that match TRBD1. The germline V gene encodes CDR1 MDHEN and CDR2 SYDVKM. This CDR3 comprises 17 residues. Trimming took 7 bases from V and 0 from J; bases not matched to a gene: 9. In DNA form, the CDR3 reads TGTGCCAGCAATTTTGATGGACAGGGGACAACTAATGAAAAACTGTTTTTT. It translates to CASNFDGQGTTNEKLFF.

The sample holds a few counts of this clonotype. The chain recombines TRBV6-5 with TRBJ2-7, with D unresolved. The length of the CDR3 is 17 residues. With 0 bases removed from V and 6 bases from J, the gap between germline ends came to 21 bases. CDR1 MNHEY and CDR2 SVGAGI come from the germline V gene. The chain's CDR3 is CASSYSIGRPRILEQYF. CDR3 coding DNA: TGTGCCAGCAGTTACTCCATCGGACGGCCCCGCATCCTCGAGCAGTACTTC.

Ten or more counts support this clonotype. The V gene is TRBV14, the J gene TRBJ1-1; D is unclear. This CDR3 has 13 amino acids. Germline CDR1 SGHDN, CDR2 FVKESK. Trimming took 8 bases from V and 5 from J, leaving 15 bases between them. CDR3 loop: CASRGAIKTEAFF. The CDR3 DNA reads TGTGCCAGCCGCGGAGCCATTAAGACTGAAGCTTTCTTT.

The chain uses TRBV29-1 and TRBJ2-5; a weak D match, TRBD2 (5 bases). This CDR3 has 13 residues. Trimming left V 6 bases short and J 3 bases short, with 14 bases between. Per the germline V gene, CDR1 is SQVTM and CDR2 is ANQGSEA. CDR3 sequence (DNA): TGCAGCGTCGAGGGCTTTCATAAAGAGACCCAGTACTTC. Encoded protein: CSVEGFHKETQYF.

This clonotype was seen a handful of times. The chain carries TRBV29-1 and TRBJ2-7; D gene uncertain. The CDR3 totals 13 residues. V was clipped by 4 bases and J by 2 bases, with 12 bases between them. Per the germline V gene, CDR1 is SQVTM and CDR2 is ANQGSEA. The CDR3 reads CSVGPPDPYEQYF. The CDR3 region has the DNA TGCAGCGTTGGTCCCCCGGATCCCTACGAGCAGTACTTC.

This clonotype was picked up a small number of times. This chain links TRBV12-3 or TRBV12-4 with TRBJ2-3, with 13 positions matching TRBD2. This CDR3 region has 17 residues. The J segment lost 0 bases and the V segment lost 6 bases, leaving 6 bases of the junction unmatched. The CDR3 loop is CASSRLAGGFSTDTQYF. The CDR3, as DNA: TGTGCCAGCAGCAGACTAGCGGGGGGTTTTAGCACAGATACGCAGTATTTT.

This sequence joins TRBV29-1 and TRBJ1-2, with 10 nucleotides matching TRBD1. The CDR3 has 17 residues. Germline V CDR1 and CDR2: SQVTM, ANQGSEA. V lost 5 bases and J lost 5; bases outside the gene matches: 17. The CDR3 sequence is CSVNLGTGAPRRYGYTF. CDR3 sequence (DNA): TGCAGCGTTAATCTCGGGACAGGGGCCCCGCGGAGGTATGGCTACACCTTC.

Only a few counts were recorded for this clonotype. The rearrangement uses TRBV7-9 and TRBJ1-5; no clear D. Trimming pared 1 base from V and 2 bases from J, leaving 6 bases between. CDR1 is SEHNR, CDR2 FQNEAQ, per germline (reference sequence). The length of the CDR3 is 14 residues. The CDR3 sequence is CASSLGLGNQPQHF. DNA of the CDR3: TGTGCCAGCAGCTTAGGACTCGGCAATCAGCCCCAGCATTTT. Based on the CDR3 plus reference TRBV7-9 and TRBJ1-5, the full variable domain is DTGVSQNPRHKITKRGQNVTFRCDPISEHNRLYWYRQTLGQGPEFLTYFQNEAQLEKSRLLSDRFSAERPKGSFSTLEIQRTEQGDSAMYLCASSLGLGNQPQHFGDGTRLSIL.

This clonotype was detected a few times. The V and J genes are TRBV6-1 and TRBJ1-4, with 8 bases identical to TRBD1. Unmatched junction bases numbered 5, after V lost 4 bases and J lost 7 bases. This CDR3 has 14 residues. Germline CDR1 reads MNHNS; CDR2 reads SASEGT. The CDR3 DNA sequence: TGTGCCAGCAGTGCGGACAGGGAGGGTGAAAAACTGTTTTTT. It is translated as CASSADREGEKLFF.

The chain combines TRBV4-2 with TRBJ1-1, with D uncertain. This CDR3 region has 14 residues. Germline V gene data show CDR1 as LGHNA and CDR2 as YNFKEQ. The V end lost 1 base, the J end lost 1 base, and 7 bases lay between the germline ends. CDR3 coding DNA: TGTGCCAGCAGCCAAGGGGTGCAGAACACTGAAGCTTTCTTT. It translates to CASSQGVQNTEAFF.

Only a few counts were recorded for this clonotype. The chain is built from TRBV3-1 and TRBJ2-7, with a possible D match to TRBD1 (7 bases). This CDR3 comprises 14 residues. Trimming removed 8 bases from V and 4 bases from J, with 18 bases in between. Germline values: CDR1 LGHDT, CDR2 YNNKEL (reference sequence). CDR3 sequence: CASRGKGAVYEQYF. CDR3 DNA: TGTGCCAGCCGGGGGAAGGGGGCGGTTTACGAGCAGTACTTC.

The chain recombines TRBV20-1 with TRBJ1-2; tentatively, D is TRBD1 (5 bases). Germline loops: CDR1 DFQATT, CDR2 SNEGSKA (reference sequence). CDR3 length: 17 residues. V shed 1 base and J shed 0 bases, with 18 bases lying between them. The CDR3 here is CSARGDPRLFPNYGYTF. The CDR3 region has the DNA TGCAGTGCTAGAGGGGACCCCCGACTTTTTCCTAACTATGGCTACACCTTC.

The chain links TRBV20-1 to TRBJ2-3; 10 bases map to TRBD2. V was pared by 2 bases and J by 5 bases, with 13 bases of the junction left unmatched. Germline CDR1 and CDR2: DFQATT and SNEGSKA (reference sequence). The CDR3 covers 17 residues. The CDR3 spells CSARSGAGGTPKDTQYF. CDR3 coding DNA: TGCAGTGCTAGATCGGGAGCGGGGGGGACCCCAAAAGATACGCAGTATTTT.

This clonotype was counted a few times. The chain combines TRBV29-1 with TRBJ2-7; tentative D call: TRBD1 (6 bases). V was trimmed by 4 bases and J by 3 bases, leaving 13 bases between them. This CDR3 is 13 amino acids long. Germline V gives CDR1 SQVTM, CDR2 ANQGSEA. The CDR3 here is CSVGQDTNYEQYF. DNA of the CDR3: TGCAGCGTTGGACAGGATACCAACTACGAGCAGTACTTC.